This T cell receptor (beta chain) was retrieved from a study of cytomegalovirus exposure and HLA in healthy donors. Study-level points and caveats: The study listed about 150 cytomegalovirus-associated TCR beta chains.

At sampling all donors were nominally healthy, likely with unrecorded immune exposures. This donor lacks a recorded CMV serostatus. PCR employed 60 Vbeta and 13 Jbeta primers. TCRdb's table, derived via immunoSEQ multiplex PCR, lists solely in-frame clones and lacks some. The sample carries under 20,000 clones, under 90% recorded once. The CDR3 is 17 amino acids. Germline lookup yields CDR1 KGHSH and CDR2 LQKENI. The V end was cut by 0 bases, the J end by 6 bases, with 21 bases between. Details on this clone: Antigen unknown.

This rearrangement joins TRBV18 to TRBJ2-7; possible D gene TRBD1, 5 bases. This clonotype was obtained from a human donor in good health. Sequences were obtained from PBMCs. As DNA, the CDR3 is TGTGCCAGCTCACCACCCGGCGCGGCAGGGTCTGGTGGCGAGCAGTACTTC. Its translation is CASSPPGAAGSGGEQYF.